A single sample gave rise to the 22 T cell receptor beta chains below, sequenced in a study of T-cell reconstitution after alpha-beta-depleted transplantation in children. Preparation of the TCRbeta library used unique molecular identifiers. TCRdb ran MiXCR on the PCR reads and lists one entry per CDR3 protein. This sample has 240,000 or so distinct CDR3 sequences, with about 11% found just once. Sequencing was performed on PBMCs from the stem cell graft donor, taken from the stem cell graft. These receptors all come from a human donor who donated a stem cell graft to a child with acute lymphoblastic leukemia.

There are many counts of this clonotype. The chain is built from TRBV3-1 and TRBJ2-5; 8 bases align to TRBD2. Per germline, CDR1 LGHDT and CDR2 YNNKEL (reference sequence). The CDR3 consists of 18 residues. With V trimmed by 10 bases and J by 5 bases, 24 bases remained unmatched. CDR3 region: CATTQDPIGREGRETQYF. Here the CDR3 DNA reads TGTGCCACCACCCAAGACCCGATAGGCCGGGAGGGCCGTGAGACCCAGTACTTC.

This clonotype showed up many times. This rearrangement joins TRBV4-3 to TRBJ2-2, with a tentative D call TRBD1 (5 bases). This CDR3 spans 14 amino acids. CDR1 is LGHNA and CDR2 is YSLEER in the germline V gene. V lost 0 bases and J 3 bases, leaving 5 bases between the germline ends. The CDR3 protein is CASSQDRDTGELFF. CDR3 coding DNA: TGCGCCAGCAGCCAAGACAGGGACACCGGGGAGCTGTTTTTT.

In its sample, this clonotype was seen many times. The chain recombines TRBV6-5 with TRBJ1-2; D unclear. Germline V gives CDR1 MNHEY, CDR2 SVGAGI. CDR3 length: 14 residues. With 6 bases removed from V and 2 bases from J, the gap between germline ends came to 13 bases. The CDR3 loop is CASRPLTGNYGYTF. The CDR3 DNA reads TGTGCCAGCAGACCCCTCACTGGAAACTATGGCTACACCTTC.

This clonotype has at least ten counts. The chain employs TRBV7-9 and TRBJ2-1, with no clear D. The CDR3 is made up of 14 amino acids. Trimming cost V 0 bases and J 12 bases, with 15 bases left between them. Looked up from germline, CDR1 is SEHNR and CDR2 is FQNEAQ (reference sequence). The CDR3 spells CASSLARSQFGQFF. CDR3 in DNA: TGTGCCAGCAGCTTAGCGCGCTCACAATTTGGGCAGTTCTTC.

This clonotype was counted ten times or more. The chain links TRBV20-1 to TRBJ2-5, with 16 bases fitting TRBD2. V was clipped by 5 bases and J by 4 bases; unmatched bases: 10. Germline CDR1 DFQATT, CDR2 SNEGSKA (reference sequence). There are 17 residues in the CDR3. In DNA form, the CDR3 reads TGCAGTGCTTCTTCCGGGACTAGCGGGGGGGCATCAGAGACCCAGTACTTC. Protein sequence: CSASSGTSGGASETQYF.

In this sample, this clonotype turned up many times. V is TRBV11-2 and J is TRBJ2-1; TRBD2 agrees at 12 bases. V was clipped by 0 bases and J by 4 bases; unmatched bases: 7. In germline, CDR1 is SGHAT, CDR2 FQNNGV. There are 18 residues in the CDR3. CDR3 sequence: CASSLEASGGAWYNEQFF. The CDR3 region has the DNA TGTGCCAGCAGCTTAGAGGCTAGCGGGGGGGCCTGGTACAATGAGCAGTTCTTC.

The sample holds many counts of this clonotype. This chain links TRBV12-3 or TRBV12-4 with TRBJ1-5, with D unclear. The V end lost 3 bases, the J end lost 4 bases, and 16 bases lay between the germline ends. The CDR3 loop spans 16 amino acids. CDR3 residues: CASSLGSTSANQPQHF. CDR3 DNA: TGTGCCAGCAGTTTGGGCTCAACCTCCGCTAATCAGCCCCAGCATTTT.

The chain is built from TRBV5-4 and TRBJ1-2, with unresolved D. From germline, CDR1 is SGHNT and CDR2 YYREEE (reference sequence). V shed 2 bases and J shed 0 bases, with 14 bases lying between them. The CDR3 has 16 amino acids. The CDR3 DNA follows: TGTGCCAGCAGCTTATGGTCAGAGAACCCTAACTATGGCTACACCTTC. This translates into CASSLWSENPNYGYTF.

This clonotype has a count of ten or more. The rearrangement links TRBV5-1 to TRBJ1-5; D is perhaps TRBD1 (6 bases). CDR3 size: 14 residues. Germline-derived CDR1 and CDR2 are SGHRS and YFSETQ. V gave up 5 bases and J gave up 7 bases, with 16 bases separating them. The CDR3 nucleotides are TGCGCCAGCAGTTTCGGGGGGGCTGAACAGCCCCAGCATTTT. It specifies CASSFGGAEQPQHF.

This clonotype has a count of ten or more. The J gene is TRBJ2-7, the V gene TRBV27, with 12 bases aligning to TRBD1. The CDR3 runs to 15 residues. The ends lost 2 bases at V and 6 bases at J; junction bases unmatched: 5. CDR1 and CDR2 (germline): MNHEY, SMNVEV (reference sequence). CDR3 in DNA: TGTGCCAGCAGTTTAACGCGGGACAGGGGGCCCGAGCAGTACTTC. It encodes CASSLTRDRGPEQYF.

The chain links TRBV30 to TRBJ1-3; no clear D gene. Germline assignment: CDR1 GTSNPN and CDR2 SVGIG (reference sequence). The CDR3 covers 16 residues. V was cut by 2 bases and J by 0 bases, with 14 bases left in between. The CDR3 sequence: CAWSTDVPSSGNTIYF. CDR3 in DNA: TGTGCCTGGAGTACCGACGTCCCAAGCTCTGGAAACACCATATATTTT.

Turning to this clonotype: A much larger clone lies one base from this, so it may be a read error. This sequence joins TRBV19 and TRBJ2-1; D may be TRBD1 or TRBD2 (5 bases each). Germline-derived CDR1 and CDR2 are LNHDA and SQIVND (reference sequence). The CDR3 covers 16 residues. CDR3 DNA sequence: TGTGCCAGTAGTATAGGGGCCCGGGGCTCCTACAATGTGCAGTTCTTC. It yields the protein CASSIGARGSYNVQFF. Drawing the rest from reference TRBV19 and TRBJ2-1, the complete variable domain is DGGITQSPKYLFRKEGQNVTLSCEQNLNHDAMYWYRQDPGQGLRLIYYSQIVNDFQKGDIAEGYSVSREKKESFPLTVTSAQKNPTAFYLCASSIGARGSYNVQFFGPGTRLTVL.

The chain joins TRBV5-6 to TRBJ1-2, with 7 bases that match TRBD1. Germline V gives CDR1 SGHDT, CDR2 YYEEEE. V shed 1 base and J 3 bases; nucleotides not matched to a gene: 3. The CDR3 contains 14 residues. CDR3 DNA sequence: TGTGCCAGCAGCTTGATCGGGACAGACTATGGCTACACCTTC. Translated, it gives CASSLIGTDYGYTF.

This clonotype was counted at least ten times. The CDR3 sequence: CASKLAGDSNEQFF. The CDR3 region has the DNA TGCGCCAGCAAGCTAGCGGGAGACTCCAATGAGCAGTTCTTC. V is TRBV5-1 and J is TRBJ2-1; 10 bases are a match to TRBD2. CDR3 length equals 14 residues. CDR1 and CDR2 from the germline V gene are SGHRS and YFSETQ. The V segment lost 6 bases and the J segment 6 bases; nucleotides outside the gene matches: 6.

This clonotype has ten or more counts. The J gene is TRBJ1-1, the V gene TRBV3-1; D not resolved. Germline V gene lookup returns CDR1 LGHDT and CDR2 YNNKEL (reference sequence). The CDR3 consists of 14 residues. Deletions cut 3 bases from V and 7 bases from J, with 15 bases between. The CDR3 loop is CASSQGGVGSEAFF. The CDR3, as DNA: TGTGCCAGCAGCCAGGGCGGGGTCGGGAGTGAAGCTTTCTTT.

This clonotype showed up many times. V gene TRBV10-3 combines with J gene TRBJ2-3; D uncertain. Trimming cost V 6 bases and J 4 bases, with 11 bases left between them. Germline CDR1 is ENHRY and CDR2 is SYGVKD. The CDR3 has 13 amino acids. The CDR3 is CAISYVSADTQYF. Written as DNA, the CDR3 is TGTGCCATCAGCTACGTGAGTGCAGATACGCAGTATTTT.

This clonotype was counted ten times or more. CDR3: CSARVGLAGARETQYF. CDR3 nucleotides: TGCAGTGCTAGAGTTGGGCTAGCGGGAGCTCGGGAGACCCAGTACTTC. The rearrangement links TRBV20-1 to TRBJ2-5, with 10 bases aligning to TRBD2. V lost 1 base and J lost 5; bases outside the gene matches: 10. The CDR3 consists of 16 residues. Germline CDR1 and CDR2: DFQATT and SNEGSKA (reference sequence).

This clonotype came up many times. J is TRBJ1-1 and V is TRBV9; 7 bases align to TRBD1. The CDR3 covers 16 residues. CDR1 SGDLS and CDR2 YYNGEE come from the germline V gene. The trim removed 2 bases at V and 1 base at J, leaving 8 bases unmatched. The CDR3 sequence: CASSVGIDRENTEAFF. CDR3 nucleotide sequence: TGTGCCAGCAGCGTGGGAATAGACAGGGAGAACACTGAAGCTTTCTTT.

This clonotype was counted many times. The V call is TRBV19, the J call TRBJ1-5; 7 bases are shared with TRBD1. CDR1 is LNHDA and CDR2 is SQIVND in the germline V gene (reference sequence). The CDR3 consists of 16 residues. Trimming took 5 bases from V and 6 from J; bases not matched to a gene: 13. CDR3 in DNA: TGTGCCAGTAGTTCAGCAGGGGGGGGAAATCGTCAGCCCCAGCATTTT. As protein: CASSSAGGGNRQPQHF.

This clonotype was counted ten times or more. CDR3 region: CASSLGSGGLRSEQYF. The CDR3 region has the DNA TGTGCCAGCAGCTTGGGCAGCGGGGGATTACGTTCGGAGCAGTACTTC. The chain uses TRBV5-6 and TRBJ2-7; TRBD2 matches 8 bases. Germline V gene data show CDR1 as SGHDT and CDR2 as YYEEEE. Unmatched junction bases numbered 12, after V lost 0 bases and J lost 7 bases. This CDR3 is 16 amino acids long. Full variable domain (missing parts from reference TRBV5-6 and TRBJ2-7): DAGVTQSPTHLIKTRGQQVTLRCSPKSGHDTVSWYQQALGQGPQFIFQYYEEEERQRGNFPDRFSGHQFPNYSSELNVNALLLGDSALYLCASSLGSGGLRSEQYFGPGTRLTVT.

This clonotype was seen at least ten times. V and J are TRBV28 and TRBJ2-2; no firm D call. Germline values: CDR1 MDHEN, CDR2 SYDVKM. This CDR3 is built from 15 residues. Trimming left V 2 bases short and J 0 bases short, with 7 bases between. The CDR3 here is CASSLVATNTGELFF. CDR3 in DNA: TGTGCCAGCAGTTTAGTCGCCACGAACACCGGGGAGCTGTTTTTT. Together with reference TRBV28 and TRBJ2-2, the CDR3 gives the full variable domain: DVKVTQSSRYLVKRTGEKVFLECVQDMDHENMFWYRQDPGLGLRLIYFSYDVKMKEKGDIPEGYSVSREKKERFSLILESASTNQTSMYLCASSLVATNTGELFFGEGSRLTVL.

This clonotype was observed a few times. CDR3 nucleotides: TGTGCCAGCAGCCCTCGGCAAGGGAGGGCCGTCTATGAGCAGTTCTTC. It encodes CASSPRQGRAVYEQFF. The V gene is TRBV12-3 or TRBV12-4, the J gene TRBJ2-1; 7 bases are shared with TRBD2. The CDR3 runs to 16 residues. With 6 bases clipped from V and 8 bases from J, the junction kept 16 bases outside the gene matches.